The sequence of this T cell receptor (beta chain) was determined in a study of cytotoxic CD8 clonotypes in ibrutinib-treated CLL. Study-wide results and caveats: Age-matched healthy donor levels were exceeded by baseline clonality, which tracked circulating CD8+ T-cell counts. Public clonotypes showed up rarely, and on treatment they shrank or held steady.

CDR3 length: 18 residues. Germline lookup yields CDR1 MNHEY and CDR2 SMNVEV (reference sequence). V shed 2 bases and J 3 bases; nucleotides not matched to a gene: 13. Here immunoSEQ multiplex PCR was the method, and the copy in TCRdb shows in-frame clones only, minus some. Of around 150,000 clones detected, roughly 88% appear once; the ten largest clones hold approximately 3%. For this clone: Its matching antigen is unknown.

The sequence was obtained from a human donor with chronic lymphocytic leukemia. The specimen was PBMCs, collected at disease progression, from a patient treated with ibrutinib. The chain employs TRBV27 and TRBJ1-1; 9 bases are a match to TRBD1. CDR3 protein: CASSLIWTGVMADTEAFF. The CDR3 DNA sequence: TGTGCCAGCAGTTTAATCTGGACAGGGGTGATGGCGGACACTGAAGCTTTCTTT.